This is a list of T cell receptor beta chains from one sample in a study of beta chain features in type 1 diabetes. Using immunoSEQ multiplex PCR, the repertoire was profiled, and TCRdb retains in-frame clones only, with some absent. Among 600,000 to 750,000 clones listed, around 12% were seen once. Source material: naive CD4+ T cells from blood. These receptor sequences come from a man aged 25 to 45 with type 1 diabetes. CDR3s include the opening cysteine and the closing phenylalanine or tryptophan. A D gene is named only where the DNA matches it firmly. Clone size is shown for a subset of rows, as once, few, many or a class of expanded clone.

d_call j_call clone_size v_call cdr3_nt cdr3_aa
TRBD1 TRBJ1-2 few TRBV30 TGTGCCTGGAGCGGGACAGGGAGGAACTATGGCTACACCTTC CAWSGTGRNYGYTF
- TRBJ1-2 few TRBV4-3 TGCGCCAGCAGCCAAGAACCATCGCAGAACTCTAACTATGGCTACACCTTC CASSQEPSQNSNYGYTF
- TRBJ2-1 few TRBV28 TGTGCCAGCAGTTCATCGCGGCGGGGTTGGTACAATGAGCAGTTCTTC CASSSSRRGWYNEQFF
TRBD1 TRBJ2-2 - TRBV5-4 TGTGCCAGCAGCCGCGGACAGGGGGAAAGGGCCGGGGAGCTGTTTTTT CASSRGQGERAGELFF
TRBD1 TRBJ1-6 - TRBV7-9 TGTGCCAGCAGCGTGGGACAGTATAATTCACCCCTCCACTTT CASSVGQYNSPLHF
- TRBJ1-5 few TRBV6-1 TGTGCCAGCGGGGGGGCTGGTCAGCCCCAGCATTTT CASGGAGQPQHF
- TRBJ1-2 - TRBV5-1 TGCGCCAGCAGTCAATCCGGGCCGGGAGGCTACACCTTC CASSQSGPGGYTF
- TRBJ2-4 few TRBV5-1 TGCGCCAGCAGCTCGGCCGGGGAAAACATTCAGTACTTC CASSSAGENIQYF
- TRBJ1-2 - TRBV11-2 TGTGCCAGCAGCTTCCTGCAAGCAGCGAACGGCTACACCTTC CASSFLQAANGYTF
- TRBJ2-1 - TRBV7-2 TGTGCCAGCAGCGCATCCCCCTCGAGCACCGAGCAGTTCTTC CASSASPSSTEQFF
- TRBJ1-4 - TRBV4-3 TGCGCCAGCAGCCGACAGAATAATGAAAAACTGTTTTTT CASSRQNNEKLFF
- TRBJ1-3 few TRBV4-3 TGCGCCAGCAGCCAAGATGGGGAGGTGGAGACACGCTACTCTGGAAACACCATATATTTT CASSQDGEVETRYSGNTIYF
TRBD1 TRBJ1-4 - TRBV5-1 TGCGCCAGCAGCTTAGGACAGGGCGACGAAAAACTGTTTTTT CASSLGQGDEKLFF
- TRBJ1-4 few TRBV2 TGTGCCAGCAGCGACCAGGGAGGAAAACTGTTTTTT CASSDQGGKLFF
- TRBJ2-5 few TRBV14 TGTGCCAGCAGCCAAGTTGTCGTAGGCGAGACCCAGTACTTC CASSQVVVGETQYF
- TRBJ2-1 few TRBV29-1 TGCAGCGGGGGAGGCGATGAGCAGTTCTTC CSGGGDEQFF
- TRBJ2-1 - TRBV2 TGTGCCAGCAGCTACCCAAGGGATCGGGGGCAGTTCTTC CASSYPRDRGQFF
- TRBJ2-1 - TRBV4-3 TGCGCCAGCAGCCAAGGCGGGGGCACCTCCTACAATGAGCAGTTCTTC CASSQGGGTSYNEQFF
- TRBJ2-7 - TRBV7-2 TGTGCCAGCAGCTTAGCTGAGGATACGATTGATTACGAGCAGTACTTC CASSLAEDTIDYEQYF
TRBD2 TRBJ2-1 few TRBV4-3 TGCGCCAGCAGCCAAGATCGGGGGACTAGCTTTTCCAATGAGCAGTTCTTC CASSQDRGTSFSNEQFF
- TRBJ1-6 - TRBV29-1 TGCAGCGTTATATGGGAGGGTTCACCCCTCCACTTT CSVIWEGSPLHF
- TRBJ1-5 few TRBV4-1 TGCGCCAGCAGCCACCCCGGGACGCCTAATCAGCCCCAGCATTTT CASSHPGTPNQPQHF
- TRBJ1-4 - TRBV5-1 TGCGCCAGCAGCTTGGGTGGGGTTGGAGAAAAACTGTTTTTT CASSLGGVGEKLFF
TRBD2 TRBJ2-5 - TRBV19 TGTGCCAGCGGGCCGGGACTACAAGAGACCCAGTACTTC CASGPGLQETQYF
TRBD2 TRBJ2-7 - TRBV28 TGTGCCAGCATGGCGGGGGAAACCTACGAGCAGTACTTC CASMAGETYEQYF
- TRBJ1-6 few TRBV4-3 TGCGCCAGCAGCCAAGAACCCGGGGGGGTTAATTCACCCCTCCACTTT CASSQEPGGVNSPLHF
TRBD1 TRBJ2-1 - TRBV5-1 TGCGCCAGCAGTTATACACCGGGACAGGGCCCCAATGAGCAGTTCTTC CASSYTPGQGPNEQFF
TRBD2 TRBJ2-3 - TRBV30 TGTGCCTGGGGTACTGGACTAGCCCGCACAGATACGCAGTATTTT CAWGTGLARTDTQYF
- TRBJ1-5 few TRBV29-1 TGCAGCGTTGAAGATCAAGGGACACCTAATCAGCCCCAGCATTTT CSVEDQGTPNQPQHF
TRBD2 TRBJ2-3 few TRBV2 TGTGCCAGCAGTGAAAGGCGGGGGGGCCCCGATACGCAGTATTTT CASSERRGGPDTQYF
TRBD1 TRBJ1-6 few TRBV25-1 TGTGCCAGCAGTGCCAGCGGGACAGGGAGTTCACCCCTCCACTTT CASSASGTGSSPLHF
TRBD1 TRBJ2-7 few TRBV10-3 TGTGCCATCAGTGAGCGGACAGGAGTCTACGAGCAGTACTTC CAISERTGVYEQYF
TRBD2 TRBJ2-5 few TRBV7-3 TGTGCCAGCAGCTTAGGGCTAGCGGGGAACCAAGAGACCCAGTACTTC CASSLGLAGNQETQYF
- TRBJ2-2 - TRBV7-8 TGTGCCAGCAGCCGTAATCAAGCCGGGGAGCTGTTTTTT CASSRNQAGELFF
- TRBJ2-5 few TRBV7-2 TGTGCCAGCAGCTTAGGTGGGGTACTACAAGAGACCCAGTACTTC CASSLGGVLQETQYF
TRBD1 TRBJ1-5 - TRBV5-4 TGTGCCAGCAGCGCAACAGGGGACCAGCCCCAGCATTTT CASSATGDQPQHF
- TRBJ2-1 - TRBV7-2 TGTGCCAGCAGCTTAGAGGTACCGGTCTTGATCCAGTTCTTC CASSLEVPVLIQFF
- TRBJ2-2 - TRBV14 TGTGCCAGCAGCCAAGATCGGTGGACGACCGGGGAGCTGTTTTTT CASSQDRWTTGELFF
- TRBJ1-1 - TRBV5-4 TGTGCCAGCAGCTCTCGACAGATCCAAATGAACACTGAAGCTTTCTTT CASSSRQIQMNTEAFF
TRBD2 TRBJ2-1 - TRBV7-9 TGTGCCAGCAGCTCGGGACTAGCGGGGGACAATGAGCAGTTCTTC CASSSGLAGDNEQFF
- TRBJ1-5 few TRBV7-2 TGTGCCAGCAGCTTAGCTACGGGCCAGCCCCAGCATTTT CASSLATGQPQHF
- TRBJ2-7 - TRBV9 TGTGCCAGCAGCCTACAGGACTCCTACGAGCAGTACTTC CASSLQDSYEQYF